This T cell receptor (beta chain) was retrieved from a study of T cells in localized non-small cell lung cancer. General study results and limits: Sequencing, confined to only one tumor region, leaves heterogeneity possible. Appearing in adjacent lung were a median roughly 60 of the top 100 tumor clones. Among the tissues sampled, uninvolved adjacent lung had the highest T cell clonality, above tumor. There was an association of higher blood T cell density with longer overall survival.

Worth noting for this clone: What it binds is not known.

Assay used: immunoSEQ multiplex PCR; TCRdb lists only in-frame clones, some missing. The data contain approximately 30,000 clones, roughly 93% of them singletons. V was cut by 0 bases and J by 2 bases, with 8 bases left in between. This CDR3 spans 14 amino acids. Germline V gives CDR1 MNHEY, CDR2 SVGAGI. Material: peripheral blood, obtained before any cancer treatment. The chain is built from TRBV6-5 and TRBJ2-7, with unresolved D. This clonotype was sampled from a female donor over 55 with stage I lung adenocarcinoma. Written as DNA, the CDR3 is TGTGCCAGCAGTTACTCGAGCCCAGCCTACGAGCAGTACTTC. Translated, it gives CASSYSSPAYEQYF.